This is a list of T cell receptor beta chains from one sample in a study of beta chain features in type 1 diabetes. Profiling relied on immunoSEQ multiplex PCR, and the TCRdb table lists in-frame clones only, not all of them. The repertoire includes 640,000 or so clones, around an eighth of them detected once, and 0.022% sits in the top ten. Sequencing was carried out using naive CD4+ T cells from blood. These receptors were collected from a man aged 18 to 30 with type 1 diabetes. The conserved cysteine and the conserved F or W are not part of the CDR3 here. The order of the fields is V gene, D gene, CDR3 protein. A D gene is named only where the DNA matches it firmly.

V: TRBV13
D: NA
CDR3: ATSEGVEAF

V: TRBV21-1
D: NA
CDR3: ASSKAGEQERQPQH

V: TRBV25-1
D: TRBD1
CDR3: ASRDRGNSYGYT

V: TRBV18
D: NA
CDR3: ASSPPDREQY

V: TRBV6-6
D: TRBD1
CDR3: ASSPTGGGYYGYT

V: TRBV6-6
D: NA
CDR3: ASRDGARAF

V: TRBV27
D: NA
CDR3: ASRGTNTEAF

V: TRBV28
D: TRBD1
CDR3: ATQVGTGFGNTEAF

V: TRBV6-1
D: TRBD2
CDR3: ATSLAGVYNEQF

V: TRBV2
D: TRBD1
CDR3: ASSLGQGNQPQH

V: TRBV7-2
D: NA
CDR3: ASGKSGNIQY

V: TRBV28
D: NA
CDR3: ASSQTGRVGNIQY

V: TRBV4-2
D: TRBD1
CDR3: ASSQAPGGSSYEQY

V: TRBV13
D: NA
CDR3: ASSSRGDTEAF

V: TRBV13
D: NA
CDR3: ASSLEGIGSPLH

V: TRBV30
D: NA
CDR3: AFTGTGELF

V: TRBV5-1
D: NA
CDR3: ASSLGELDNEQF

V: TRBV23-1
D: NA
CDR3: ASSQSGRGSGYT

V: TRBV28
D: NA
CDR3: ASSLQGKSGELF

V: TRBV2
D: NA
CDR3: ASSEEFGDGYT

V: TRBV19
D: NA
CDR3: ASSILQNTEAF

V: TRBV7-2
D: NA
CDR3: ASSLFRDTQY